This TCR beta chain came from a study of identical twins. This clonotype was seen only a few times. This CDR3 comprises 15 residues. Trimming left V 9 bases short and J 6 bases short, with 22 bases between. Germline values: CDR1 SGHRS, CDR2 YFSETQ. Healthy Caucasians alone served as donors. cDNA molecules carried unique molecular identifiers, and template switching added a universal primer site. TCRdb re-analysed the 5' RACE reads in MiXCR, keeping a single row per CDR3 protein. The sample records roughly 490,000 distinct CDR3 sequences, around an eighth being singletons. This sample was shared with a second study, whose subject was yellow fever vaccine responses in identical twins.

Sequencing was carried out using CD4+ T cells sorted from blood. The chain is built from TRBV5-1 and TRBJ2-1; weak D call: TRBD1 (6 bases). The TCR originated in a woman aged 18-30 years in good health. The CDR3 loop reads CATNPWGRELNEQFF. CDR3 in DNA: TGCGCCACCAACCCCTGGGGGCGTGAACTCAATGAGCAGTTCTTC.